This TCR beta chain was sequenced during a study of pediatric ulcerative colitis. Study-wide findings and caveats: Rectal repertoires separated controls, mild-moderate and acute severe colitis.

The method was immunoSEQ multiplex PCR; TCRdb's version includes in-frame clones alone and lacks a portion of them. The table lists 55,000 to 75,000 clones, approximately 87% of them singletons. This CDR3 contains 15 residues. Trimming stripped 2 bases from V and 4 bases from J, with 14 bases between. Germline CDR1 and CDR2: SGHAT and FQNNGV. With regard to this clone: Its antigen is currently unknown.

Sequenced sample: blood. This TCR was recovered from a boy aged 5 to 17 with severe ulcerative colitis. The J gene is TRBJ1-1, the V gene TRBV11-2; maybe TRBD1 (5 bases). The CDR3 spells CASSLSVRGGTEAFF. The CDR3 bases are TGTGCCAGCAGCTTATCCGTAAGGGGAGGCACTGAAGCTTTCTTT.